The 16 T cell receptor beta chains below all came from one sample that was sequenced in a study of CD8 T cells in Susac syndrome. Reverse transcription of about 0.5 to 1 ug RNA used random hexamers. TCRdb fed the immunoSEQ multiplex PCR reads into MiXCR, producing one record per CDR3 protein. The sample holds about 180,000 distinct CDR3 sequences, 85% to 95% seen once. Input material: CD4+ T cells from PBMCs. The receptors stem from a human donor with Susac syndrome.

On this clonotype: Mismatch with germline at one junction end may stem from a read error. This chain links TRBV20-1 with TRBJ2-7, with TRBD2 matching 7 bases. The germline V gene has CDR1 DFQATT and CDR2 SNEGSKA (reference sequence). This CDR3 comprises 14 residues. The CDR3 here is CSARVSSGVYGQYF. CDR3 DNA sequence: TGCAGTGCTAGAGTCTCGAGCGGGGTCTACGGGCAGTACTTC.

This chain links TRBV28 with TRBJ2-1, with D possibly called TRBD1 or TRBD2 (5 bases each). Trimming removed 6 bases from V and 3 bases from J, with 15 bases in between. CDR3 length equals 15 residues. CDR1 and CDR2 from the germline V gene are MDHEN and SYDVKM. CDR3 sequence (DNA): TGTGCCAGCAGCGACCCCGGGACGGTCTACAATGAGCAGTTCTTC. It specifies CASSDPGTVYNEQFF.

The chain couples TRBV7-2 to TRBJ2-7; 7 bases agree with TRBD2. CDR3 length: 18 amino acids. CDR1 is SGHTA and CDR2 is FQGNSA in the germline V gene. Trimming at V came to 2 bases and at J to 2 bases, leaving 15 bases not matched to a gene. DNA for the CDR3: TGTGCCAGCAGCTTATTGAGGGGATTAGCTAGCGGCCCCTACGAGCAGTACTTC. Translation gives CASSLLRGLASGPYEQYF.

The genes are TRBV9 and TRBJ2-7, with D hard to call. The V and J ends lost 0 bases and 1 base respectively, with 11 bases between them. The CDR3 sequence is 15 residues long. Germline V gives CDR1 SGDLS, CDR2 YYNGEE. The CDR3 DNA reads as TGTGCCAGCAGCGTAGGTCCAGGTATTTCCTACGAGCAGTACTTC. It encodes CASSVGPGISYEQYF.

The chain is built from TRBV20-1 and TRBJ2-5, with 12 positions matching TRBD2. Trimming took 3 bases from V and 3 from J; bases not matched to a gene: 8. Germline CDR1 reads DFQATT; CDR2 reads SNEGSKA (reference sequence). The CDR3 contains 16 residues. CDR3 coding DNA: TGCAGTGCTAGGCCCCCTCTAGCGGGAGGGGAAGAGACCCAGTACTTC. Amino acid sequence: CSARPPLAGGEETQYF.

The chain links TRBV30 to TRBJ2-3, with TRBD2 matching over 8 bases. V lost 2 bases and J lost 7; bases outside the gene matches: 11. Germline assignment: CDR1 GTSNPN and CDR2 SVGIG (reference sequence). The CDR3 runs to 15 residues. For the CDR3, the DNA is TGTGCCTGGAGTCATAACAGCGGGAGCGGTTATACGCAGTATTTT. Protein: CAWSHNSGSGYTQYF.

The chain has TRBV30 and TRBJ2-6; 9 nucleotides line up with TRBD2. CDR1 GTSNPN and CDR2 SVGIG come from the germline V gene (reference sequence). Unmatched junction bases numbered 3, after V lost 5 bases and J lost 1 base. CDR3 length equals 15 residues. As DNA, the CDR3 is TGTGCCTGGGCGGGAGGGGTTTCTGGGGCCAACGTCCTGACTTTC. It codes for CAWAGGVSGANVLTF.

V usage is TRBV7-9 and J usage is TRBJ2-5; 7 nucleotides align to TRBD2. This CDR3 has 14 amino acids. V lost 0 bases, J lost 6 bases, and 4 bases stayed unmatched. Germline V gene data show CDR1 as SEHNR and CDR2 as FQNEAQ (reference sequence). This CDR3 is CASSLAREVQTQYF. The CDR3 DNA is TGTGCCAGCAGCTTAGCACGGGAGGTACAGACCCAGTACTTC.

This rearrangement joins TRBV11-2 to TRBJ2-1; possibly TRBD1 for D (7 bases). CDR1 and CDR2 from the germline V gene are SGHAT and FQNNGV. Trimming removed 5 bases from V and 0 bases from J, with 20 bases in between. The CDR3 has 18 amino acids. The CDR3 protein is CASSPGLEGQSSYNEQFF. The CDR3 bases are TGTGCCAGCAGCCCCGGATTGGAGGGACAGAGCTCCTACAATGAGCAGTTCTTC.

V is TRBV7-7 and J is TRBJ2-7, with 7 bases that match TRBD1. Trimming removed 6 bases from V and 5 bases from J; junction bases left unmatched: 7. This CDR3 region has 13 residues. Germline CDR1 SSHAT, CDR2 FNYEAQ (reference sequence). CDR3 region: CASSTGQRNEQYF. The CDR3 DNA reads TGTGCCAGCAGTACGGGACAGAGGAACGAGCAGTACTTC.

The J gene is TRBJ1-1, the V gene TRBV7-2, with D maybe TRBD1 (6 bases). The CDR3 has 15 amino acids. V lost 0 bases and J lost 2, with 10 bases in between. Germline lookup yields CDR1 SGHTA and CDR2 FQGNSA. CDR3 coding DNA: TGTGCCAGCAGCTTAGCAGGACAGTTAAACACTGAAGCTTTCTTT. Protein sequence: CASSLAGQLNTEAFF. The full variable domain, rest sourced from reference TRBV7-2 and TRBJ1-1, is GAGVSQSPSNKVTEKGKDVELRCDPISGHTALYWYRQSLGQGLEFLIYFQGNSAPDKSGLPSDRFSAERTGGSVSTLTIQRTQQEDSAVYLCASSLAGQLNTEAFFGQGTRLTVV.

This clonotype was found a few times. V usage is TRBV12-3 or TRBV12-4 and J usage is TRBJ1-1, with 8 positions matching TRBD1. There are 13 residues in the CDR3. J gave up 4 bases and V 5 bases, and 3 bases lay outside the gene matches. The CDR3 DNA reads TGTGCCAGCAGTGCTACAGGGGGCACTGAAGCTTTCTTT. It translates to CASSATGGTEAFF.

This clonotype was counted a few times. The genes are TRBV7-9 and TRBJ2-7; D unresolved. The V end was cut by 5 bases, the J end by 0 bases, with 8 bases between. CDR3 size: 13 residues. In germline, CDR1 is SEHNR, CDR2 FQNEAQ (reference sequence). The CDR3 nucleotides are TGTGCCAGCAGCCTCGCGATCTCCTACGAGCAGTACTTC. Translation gives CASSLAISYEQYF.

The chain combines TRBV27 with TRBJ1-6, with D possibly being TRBD1 (6 bases). Germline lookup yields CDR1 MNHEY and CDR2 SMNVEV (reference sequence). Trimming pared 5 bases from V and 6 bases from J, leaving 14 bases between. The CDR3 extends over 15 amino acids. CDR3 amino acids: CASSPNRVGNSPLHF. Written as DNA, the CDR3 is TGTGCCAGCAGTCCAAACAGGGTTGGTAATTCACCCCTCCACTTT.

The V and J genes are TRBV20-1 and TRBJ1-5, with 8 bases that match TRBD1. Germline trimming cut 4 bases from V and 4 bases from J; bases unmatched to any gene: 3. Germline values: CDR1 DFQATT, CDR2 SNEGSKA (reference sequence). The CDR3 has 13 amino acids. The CDR3 DNA follows: TGCAGTGCTATAACAGGGGGAAATCAGCCCCAGCATTTT. As protein: CSAITGGNQPQHF.

V usage is TRBV29-1 and J usage is TRBJ1-5; D unresolved. The V and J ends lost 4 bases and 4 bases respectively, with 8 bases between them. From germline, CDR1 is SQVTM and CDR2 ANQGSEA. This CDR3 has 12 residues. The CDR3 region is CSVGEGNQPQHF. CDR3 in DNA: TGCAGCGTTGGGGAAGGGAATCAGCCCCAGCATTTT.